These 3 T cell receptor beta chains were sequenced from one sample in a study of T-cell reconstitution after alpha-beta-depleted transplantation in children. Construction of the TCRbeta library involved unique molecular identifiers. TCRdb re-analysed the PCR reads in MiXCR, keeping a single row per CDR3 protein. The table includes hundreds of thousands of distinct CDR3 sequences, approximately 17% detected once. The specimen was PBMCs from the stem cell graft donor, collected from the stem cell graft. The source of these receptors is a human donor who donated a stem cell graft to a child with acute myeloid leukemia.

The gene calls are TRBV20-1 and TRBJ2-1; 10 positions match TRBD2. The CDR3 sequence is 16 residues long. CDR1 DFQATT and CDR2 SNEGSKA come from the germline V gene (reference sequence). CDR3 protein: CCAPPVAGGSYNEQFF. In DNA form, the CDR3 reads TGCTGCGCTCCCCCCGTAGCGGGGGGCTCCTACAATGAGCAGTTCTTC.

This clonotype appeared many times. This rearrangement joins TRBV7-2 to TRBJ1-4; no firm D call. Trimming removed 1 base at V and 9 bases at J, with 3 bases between. The CDR3 runs 11 residues. CDR1 and CDR2 (germline): SGHTA, FQGNSA. This CDR3 reads CASSLGQKLFF. The CDR3 region has the DNA TGTGCCAGCAGCTTAGGCCAAAAACTGTTTTTT. Full variable domain (remainder filled in from reference TRBV7-2 and TRBJ1-4): GAGVSQSPSNKVTEKGKDVELRCDPISGHTALYWYRQSLGQGLEFLIYFQGNSAPDKSGLPSDRFSAERTGGSVSTLTIQRTQQEDSAVYLCASSLGQKLFFGSGTQLSVL.

The chain is built from TRBV20-1 and TRBJ2-7, with D hard to call. The CDR3 is made up of 13 amino acids. Germline CDR1 reads DFQATT; CDR2 reads SNEGSKA (reference sequence). V lost 6 bases and J lost 0, with 12 bases in between. As DNA, the CDR3 is TGCAGTGCGCTAGGCCGAAGCTCCTACGAGCAGTACTTC. The encoded protein is CSALGRSSYEQYF.